These 26 T cell receptor beta chains were sequenced from one sample in a study of cytomegalovirus exposure and HLA in healthy donors. 60 Vbeta and 13 Jbeta primers were used in PCR. Sequencing used immunoSEQ multiplex PCR; TCRdb keeps in-frame clones, though not all of them. The sample has roughly 150,000 clones, 85% seen once. The sequenced sample consisted of PBMCs. The receptors were gathered from a man aged 30 to 45 in good health and CMV-seropositive.

The CDR3: CATSQKQSNTGELFF. In DNA form, the CDR3 reads TGTGCCACCAGCCAAAAACAGAGTAACACCGGGGAGCTGTTTTTT. This chain joins TRBV15 and TRBJ2-2, with no clear D. The CDR3 has 15 residues. Germline-derived CDR1 and CDR2 are LNHNV and YYDKDF (reference sequence). The V gene lost 5 bases and the J gene lost 2 bases, with 12 bases spanning the gap.

A note on this clone: The junction departs from the called germline gene at one end, perhaps through a read error. The rearrangement links TRBV29-1 to TRBJ2-5, with a weak D call TRBD2 (5 bases). The CDR3 consists of 15 residues. The germline V gene has CDR1 SQVTM and CDR2 ANQGSEA. The DNA of the CDR3 is TGCGGCGTTGTTCTAGCCAAACATTATCAAGAGACCCAGTACTTC. It codes for CGVVLAKHYQETQYF. The full variable domain, completed using reference TRBV29-1 and TRBJ2-5, is SAVISQKPSRDICQRGTSLTIQCQVDSQVTMMFWYRQQPGQSLTLIATANQGSEATYESGFVIDKFPISRPNLTFSTLTVSNMSPEDSSIYLCGVVLAKHYQETQYFGPGTRLLVL.

The chain uses TRBV2 and TRBJ2-1; no definite D call. The CDR3 consists of 13 residues. V lost 5 bases to trimming and J lost 6 bases, with 11 bases between them. Germline values: CDR1 SNHLY, CDR2 FYNNEI. The CDR3: CASSLDLGNEQFF. The DNA of the CDR3 is TGTGCCAGCAGTCTTGACTTGGGCAATGAGCAGTTCTTC.

The chain is built from TRBV5-6 and TRBJ2-5; 14 nucleotides match TRBD2. Per the germline V gene, CDR1 is SGHDT and CDR2 is YYEEEE. Trimming removed 4 bases from V and 7 bases from J; junction bases left unmatched: 6. The CDR3 totals 15 residues. Here the CDR3 DNA reads TGTGCCAGCAGCCAAAATGGACTAGCGGGAGGGACCCAGTACTTC. Protein: CASSQNGLAGGTQYF.

This chain links TRBV14 with TRBJ2-7, with D perhaps TRBD2 (6 bases). The CDR3 contains 14 residues. Germline assignment: CDR1 SGHDN and CDR2 FVKESK. V was cut by 2 bases and J by 3 bases, with 11 bases left in between. CDR3 loop: CASSQSPGSYEQYF. The CDR3 region has the DNA TGTGCCAGCAGCCAATCCCCCGGGAGCTACGAGCAGTACTTC.

The gene calls are TRBV19 and TRBJ1-5, with 8 bases aligning to TRBD1. Germline values: CDR1 LNHDA, CDR2 SQIVND (reference sequence). The V gene end was trimmed by 5 bases and the J gene end by 1 base; junction bases not matched to a gene: 7. The CDR3 is 16 residues long. The CDR3 DNA reads as TGTGCCAGTAGTCTCACAGGGGGGAGAAGCAATCAGCCCCAGCATTTT. This encodes CASSLTGGRSNQPQHF.

J is TRBJ1-1 and V is TRBV6-1; D unresolved. The V end was cut by 0 bases, the J end by 4 bases, with 9 bases between. The CDR3 covers 14 residues. The V gene's germline CDR1 is MNHNS and CDR2 SASEGT. DNA of the CDR3: TGTGCCAGCAGTGAAGCGTTAGCCCTCACTGAAGCTTTCTTT. This sequence encodes CASSEALALTEAFF.

The genes are TRBV4-1 and TRBJ1-1, with TRBD1 matching over 10 bases. The CDR3 sequence is 17 residues long. Germline V gives CDR1 MGHRA, CDR2 YSYEKL. V was pared by 3 bases and J by 0 bases, with 7 bases of the junction left unmatched. CDR3 DNA: TGCGCCAGCAGCCAGACAGGGGGCGCCCCCATGAACACTGAAGCTTTCTTT. The encoded protein is CASSQTGGAPMNTEAFF.

The V gene is TRBV11-3, the J gene TRBJ1-2; D possibly corresponds to TRBD1 (5 bases). This CDR3 has 12 amino acids. Germline V gives CDR1 SGHNT, CDR2 YENEEA. The V and J ends lost 3 bases and 7 bases respectively, with 9 bases between them. The chain's CDR3 is CASSFQGAGYTF. Written as DNA, the CDR3 is TGTGCCAGCAGCTTCCAGGGTGCTGGCTACACCTTC.

This sequence joins TRBV21-1 and TRBJ2-2; whether TRBD2, the table's D call, matches the DNA was not checked. TRBV21-1 is a documented pseudogene. The CDR3 covers 13 residues. The CDR3 DNA is TGTGCCAAATCGGGGGGTTCGGCCGGGGAGCTGTTTTTT. As protein: CAKSGGSAGELFF.

This chain links TRBV12-5 with TRBJ2-3, with a possible D match to TRBD1 (6 bases). Trimming shortened V by 5 bases and J by 2 bases, and 11 bases separated the two germline ends. The germline V gene encodes CDR1 LGHNT and CDR2 FRNRAP. The CDR3 consists of 14 residues. The CDR3 loop is CASGAGAPTDTQYF. The CDR3 DNA reads as TGTGCTAGTGGTGCAGGGGCCCCCACAGATACGCAGTATTTT.

This clone has a single count. The genes are TRBV6-6 and TRBJ2-5, with a tentative D call TRBD2 (5 bases). The CDR3 has 11 residues. V gave up 6 bases and J gave up 11 bases, with 13 bases separating them. Germline V lookup: CDR1 MNHNY, CDR2 SVGAGI (reference sequence). The CDR3 protein is CASSRMREQYF. CDR3 nucleotide sequence: TGTGCCAGCAGCAGAATGAGGGAGCAGTACTTC.

The CDR3 region is CASTGGEVKNIQYF. Here the CDR3 DNA reads TGTGCCAGCACAGGAGGGGAGGTCAAAAACATTCAGTACTTC. V and J are TRBV2 and TRBJ2-4; tentatively, D is TRBD2 (6 bases). The CDR3 spans 14 residues. Germline-derived CDR1 and CDR2 are SNHLY and FYNNEI. Trimming cost V 7 bases and J 3 bases, with 13 bases left between them.

This chain connects TRBV5-1 to TRBJ2-1; 10 nucleotides align to TRBD2. CDR1 SGHRS and CDR2 YFSETQ come from the germline V gene. The CDR3 runs to 15 residues. Trimming at V came to 2 bases and at J to 3 bases, leaving 2 bases not matched to a gene. CDR3 residues: CASSFRTSGYNEQFF. The CDR3 nucleotides are TGCGCCAGCAGCTTCAGGACTAGCGGCTACAATGAGCAGTTCTTC.

This clone showed up just a few times. This rearrangement joins TRBV5-1 to TRBJ1-1; D gene ambiguous. Germline-derived CDR1 and CDR2 are SGHRS and YFSETQ. V lost 0 bases, J lost 1 base, and 4 bases lay in between. The CDR3 contains 13 residues. CDR3 DNA sequence: TGCGCCAGCAGCTTGGCTAGGAACACTGAAGCTTTCTTT. It codes for CASSLARNTEAFF. The full variable domain, rest sourced from reference TRBV5-1 and TRBJ1-1, is KAGVTQTPRYLIKTRGQQVTLSCSPISGHRSVSWYQQTPGQGLQFLFEYFSETQRNKGNFPGRFSGRQFSNSRSEMNVSTLELGDSALYLCASSLARNTEAFFGQGTRLTVV.

Worth noting for this clone: Relative to the germline gene, one junction end is altered; a read error may explain this. The V and J genes are TRBV7-9 and TRBJ2-4, with 8 bases fitting TRBD2. This CDR3 is built from 16 residues. Germline V CDR1 and CDR2: SEHNR, FQNEAQ (reference sequence). Written as DNA, the CDR3 is TGTTCCAGCAGCTTCGGACTAGCCCCAAGGGAAAACATTCAGTACTTC. The encoded protein is CSSSFGLAPRENIQYF.

The rearrangement joins TRBV9 to TRBJ1-2; D is unresolved. The CDR3 contains 14 residues. Per the germline V gene, CDR1 is SGDLS and CDR2 is YYNGEE. Between the trimmed V and J ends, which lost 0 bases and 8 bases, there was a span of 14 bases. CDR3 residues: CASSVGWGSGGYTF. As DNA, the CDR3 is TGTGCCAGCAGCGTAGGTTGGGGATCGGGAGGCTACACCTTC.

The chain carries TRBV5-5 and TRBJ1-3, with D unresolved. Germline CDR1 is SGHKS and CDR2 is YYEKEE (reference sequence). Trimming left V 9 bases short and J 4 bases short, with 14 bases between. The CDR3 totals 13 residues. The CDR3 DNA sequence: TGTGCCACCTCCGGGGTTGGAGGAAACACCATATATTTT. This gives the protein CATSGVGGNTIYF.

The J gene is TRBJ2-7, the V gene TRBV27; 9 positions match TRBD1. Losses at the gene ends were 5 bases for V and 3 bases for J; bases not matched to a gene: 8. The CDR3 is 15 amino acids. Germline CDR1 reads MNHEY; CDR2 reads SMNVEV (reference sequence). The CDR3 sequence: CASSPQTGGSYEQYV. The CDR3 DNA reads TGTGCCAGCAGTCCTCAGACAGGGGGGAGCTACGAGCAGTACGTC.

This clone was detected only a few times. The chain links TRBV12-5 to TRBJ2-5, with 9 bases aligning to TRBD2. Germline CDR1 and CDR2: LGHNT and FRNRAP. V lost 1 base and J lost 4; bases outside the gene matches: 4. There are 15 residues in the CDR3. DNA for the CDR3: TGTGCTAGTGGTTTGGGACTAGCGGAGTTAGAGACCCAGTACTTC. Protein: CASGLGLAELETQYF.

V gene TRBV27 combines with J gene TRBJ2-1; 8 bases agree with TRBD1. Germline V gene lookup returns CDR1 MNHEY and CDR2 SMNVEV (reference sequence). This CDR3 is built from 15 residues. With V trimmed by 3 bases and J by 5 bases, 6 bases remained unmatched. In nucleotides, the CDR3 is TGTGCCAGCAGTTTCCCAGGGGGCGGAAACAATGAGCAGTTCTTC. Translating it yields CASSFPGGGNNEQFF.

V and J are TRBV29-1 and TRBJ1-2; 8 bases line up with TRBD1. This CDR3 comprises 14 residues. Germline V gene data show CDR1 as SQVTM and CDR2 as ANQGSEA. The V segment lost 6 bases and the J segment 5 bases; nucleotides outside the gene matches: 11. In nucleotides, the CDR3 is TGCAGCGTGGAACAGGGGGTACAAGCTTATGGCTACACCTTC. Translated: CSVEQGVQAYGYTF.

CDR3 bases: TGTGCCTGGAGTGTCGACTGGGGACAGCTTACCGGGGAGCTGTTTTTT. Its protein is CAWSVDWGQLTGELFF. The genes are TRBV30 and TRBJ2-2, with 7 bases lining up with TRBD1. The CDR3 runs 16 residues. Germline V CDR1 and CDR2: GTSNPN, SVGIG (reference sequence). With 0 bases clipped from V and 5 bases from J, the junction kept 9 bases outside the gene matches.

The gene calls are TRBV2 and TRBJ1-1; 7 nucleotides match TRBD1. This CDR3 is 16 amino acids long. Losses at the gene ends were 2 bases for V and 7 bases for J; bases not matched to a gene: 13. The germline V gene encodes CDR1 SNHLY and CDR2 FYNNEI. CDR3 DNA: TGTGCCAGCAGTGAACGATCCGGGACAGCTGCTTTTGAAGCTTTCTTT. This sequence encodes CASSERSGTAAFEAFF.

V usage is TRBV19 and J usage is TRBJ2-4, with 7 bases lining up with TRBD1. This CDR3 has 16 amino acids. Germline V gene sequence: CDR1 LNHDA, CDR2 SQIVND (reference sequence). The V segment lost 4 bases and the J segment 1 base; nucleotides outside the gene matches: 7. CDR3 DNA sequence: TGTGCCAGTAGTAACGGGAAACAGGGGGCCAAAAACATTCAGTACTTC. It codes for CASSNGKQGAKNIQYF.

This chain joins TRBV27 and TRBJ2-1; 9 nucleotides match TRBD1. The CDR3 runs to 15 residues. Trimming cost V 10 bases and J 10 bases; bases outside gene matches: 17. CDR1 and CDR2 from the germline V gene are MNHEY and SMNVEV (reference sequence). The CDR3 here is CATTTGGVSVGEQFF. DNA for the CDR3: TGTGCCACCACTACAGGGGGCGTATCAGTTGGGGAGCAGTTCTTC.